A selection of T cell receptor beta chains follows, all from one sample in a study of early T cells in non-severe SARS-CoV-2 infection. TCRdb itself ran the 5' RACE reads through MiXCR, one entry per CDR3 protein. In the table there are more than 85,000 distinct CDR3 sequences, roughly 13% of which are singletons. The source material was whole blood, sampled at baseline. The receptors derive from an adult who was a healthcare worker with PCR-confirmed SARS-CoV-2 infection or an uninfected control (not recorded which). CDR3s include the opening cysteine and the closing phenylalanine or tryptophan. A D gene is named only where the DNA matches it firmly. Expanded clones are given a class, and other clones once, few, many or no size at all.

cdr3_length	d_call	clone_size	v_call	j_call	cdr3_nt	cdr3_aa
18	TRBD2	-	TRBV6-2/TRBV6-3	TRBJ2-3	TGTGCCAGCAGGCGTCGCGGACTAGCGGGGGGCCTCACAGATACGCAGTATTTT	CASRRRGLAGGLTDTQYF
16	-	-	TRBV19	TRBJ2-3	TGTGCCAGTAGTATAACGGGCAGCTTTTCCACAGATACGCAGTATTTT	CASSITGSFSTDTQYF
13	-	many	TRBV7-7	TRBJ2-2	TGTGCCAGCAGCTTAGCGGGGACCGGGGAGCTGTTTTTT	CASSLAGTGELFF
16	-	few	TRBV11-1	TRBJ2-2	TGTGCCAGCAGCTTAGTTGGCCAGGGTCACACCGGGGAGCTGTTTTTT	CASSLVGQGHTGELFF
14	-	few	TRBV28	TRBJ2-3	TGTGCCAGCAGTTTTGCCCTGCTGGCAGATACGCAGTATTTT	CASSFALLADTQYF
15	-	many	TRBV7-3	TRBJ2-5	TGTGCCAGCAGCTCAGGGGTCGGGGTCCAAGAGACCCAGTACTTC	CASSSGVGVQETQYF
14	TRBD1	-	TRBV2	TRBJ1-2	TGTGCCAGTCTTCTCTTACAGGGGAATTATGGCTACACCTTC	CASLLLQGNYGYTF
13	-	few	TRBV5-1	TRBJ1-1	TGTCCCAGCAGCATAGGGGATGTAGCTGAAGCTTTCTTT	CPSSIGDVAEAFF
13	-	few	TRBV7-3	TRBJ1-1	TGTGCCAGCAGCCCTGGGGGGGCTCCTGAAGCTTTCTTT	CASSPGGAPEAFF
15	-	-	TRBV18	TRBJ1-1	TGTGCCAGCTCACTCGGACTCCTACTCGGCACTGAAGCTTTCTTT	CASSLGLLLGTEAFF
13	-	-	TRBV20-1	TRBJ2-7	TGCAGTGCTAGACCGCGGGGAACTACGAAGCAGTACTTC	CSARPRGTTKQYF
14	-	few	TRBV10-3	TRBJ1-1	TGTGCCATCAGTCGGCAGGGAGGGAACACTGAAGCTTTCTTT	CAISRQGGNTEAFF
15	-	few	TRBV7-8	TRBJ2-2	TGTGCCAGCAGCCCAGAACTGACGGGAACCGGGGAGCTGTTTTTT	CASSPELTGTGELFF
16	TRBD2	-	TRBV5-4	TRBJ2-7	TGTGCCAGCAGCTTGGAAGGGACTAGCGGAACCTACGAGCAGTACTTC	CASSLEGTSGTYEQYF
16	TRBD1	-	TRBV6-4	TRBJ1-2	TGTGCCAGCAGTGCCGGGACAGGGGCCCTTAGCTATGGCTACACCTTC	CASSAGTGALSYGYTF
12	-	few	TRBV20-1	TRBJ1-6	TGCAGTGCTAGACAGGGCAGCTCACCCCTCCACTTT	CSARQGSSPLHF
14	TRBD1	many	TRBV11-2	TRBJ2-7	TGTGCCAGCAGCTCCCGACAGGGGCGCTACGAGCAGTACTTC	CASSSRQGRYEQYF
15	TRBD1	few	TRBV20-1	TRBJ2-7	TGCAGTGCTAGGACCGGGACAGGGACCTCCTACGAGCAGTACTTC	CSARTGTGTSYEQYF
15	-	-	TRBV3-1	TRBJ1-6	TGTGCCAGCAGCCAAGAAGGGGCGCTGTCTTCACCCCTCCACTTT	CASSQEGALSSPLHF
13	-	-	TRBV29-1	TRBJ1-6	TGCAGCGTTGGGAGCTCCTATAATTCATCCCTCCACTTT	CSVGSSYNSSLHF
21	TRBD1	few	TRBV20-1	TRBJ2-6	TGCAGTGCTAGTCCATCGAGGGGATTCGGACAGGGGACGGGAATGGCCAACGTCCTGACTTTC	CSASPSRGFGQGTGMANVLTF
13	-	many	TRBV12-3/TRBV12-4	TRBJ1-1	TGTGCCAGCAGTGGACAGTTAAACACTGAAGCTTTCTTT	CASSGQLNTEAFF
16	-	-	TRBV6-1	TRBJ1-4	TGTGCCAGCAGTGAAGTCGGCAGTGCAACTAATGAAAAACTGTTTTTT	CASSEVGSATNEKLFF
12	-	few	TRBV6-6	TRBJ1-5	TGTGCCAGCAAAAGGTCGGATCAGCCCCAGCATTTT	CASKRSDQPQHF